This record covers a single TCR beta chain. The antigen is unknown. This specimen comes from a study of cytomegalovirus exposure and HLA in healthy donors. Turning to the study itself: Unique TCRs numbering some 93 million, obtained from HLA-typed donors, made up an early data release.

Study outcomes and limitations: Researchers catalogued approximately 170 TCR beta chains as cytomegalovirus-associated. Reported performance of the classifier showed diagnosis of cytomegalovirus status with high specificity and sensitivity.

Primers included in the PCR were 60 Vbeta and 13 Jbeta primers. Clones were sequenced by immunoSEQ multiplex PCR, and TCRdb holds only the in-frame ones, with some missing. The sample shows roughly 120,000 clones, 81% of them seen only once. V shed 6 bases, J shed 8 bases, and the junction held 4 bases outside the gene matches. The CDR3 runs to 11 residues. Germline V lookup: CDR1 DFQATT, CDR2 SNEGSKA (reference sequence). This receptor was identified in a woman aged 40 to 50 in good health and CMV-seronegative. This chain joins TRBV20-1 and TRBJ2-1; TRBD2 matches 7 bases. The sample consisted of PBMCs. CDR3 DNA: TGCAGTGCCGTGGGGAGGGATGAGCAGTTCTTC. This translates into CSAVGRDEQFF.